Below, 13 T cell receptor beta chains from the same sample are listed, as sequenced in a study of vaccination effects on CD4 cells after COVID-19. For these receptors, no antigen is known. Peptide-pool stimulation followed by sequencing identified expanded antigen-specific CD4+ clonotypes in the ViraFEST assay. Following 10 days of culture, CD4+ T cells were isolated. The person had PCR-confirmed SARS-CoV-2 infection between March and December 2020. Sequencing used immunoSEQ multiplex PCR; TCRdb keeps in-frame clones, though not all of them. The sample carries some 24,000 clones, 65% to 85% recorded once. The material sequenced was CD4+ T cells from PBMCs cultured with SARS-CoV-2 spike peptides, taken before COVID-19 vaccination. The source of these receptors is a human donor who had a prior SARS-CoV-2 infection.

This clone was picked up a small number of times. CDR3 DNA sequence: TGTGCCAGTAAAGACAGGGTGAACACTGAAGCTTTCTTT. This translates into CASKDRVNTEAFF. The chain uses TRBV19 and TRBJ1-1; 7 bases map to TRBD1. Germline values: CDR1 LNHDA, CDR2 SQIVND (reference sequence). The CDR3 extends over 13 amino acids. The V segment lost 7 bases and the J segment 0 bases; nucleotides outside the gene matches: 2.

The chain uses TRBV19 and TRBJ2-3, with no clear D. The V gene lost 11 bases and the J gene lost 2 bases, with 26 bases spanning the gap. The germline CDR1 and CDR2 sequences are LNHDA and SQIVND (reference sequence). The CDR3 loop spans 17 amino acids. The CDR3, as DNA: TGTGCCTCCCGCCCCCGACCTGGCTTCCAACACACAGATACGCAGTATTTT. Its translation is CASRPRPGFQHTDTQYF.

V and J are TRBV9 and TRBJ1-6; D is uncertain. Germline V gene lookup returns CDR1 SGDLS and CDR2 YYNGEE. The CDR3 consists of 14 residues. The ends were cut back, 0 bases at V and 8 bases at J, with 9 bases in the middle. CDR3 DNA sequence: TGTGCCAGCAGCGTAGGGGGATGGGATTCACCCCTCCACTTT. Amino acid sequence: CASSVGGWDSPLHF.

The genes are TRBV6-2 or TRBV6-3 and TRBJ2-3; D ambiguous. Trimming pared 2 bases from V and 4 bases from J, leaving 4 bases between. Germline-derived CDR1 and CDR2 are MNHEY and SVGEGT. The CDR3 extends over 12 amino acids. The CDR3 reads CASSYNADTQYF. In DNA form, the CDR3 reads TGTGCCAGCAGTTACAACGCAGATACGCAGTATTTT.

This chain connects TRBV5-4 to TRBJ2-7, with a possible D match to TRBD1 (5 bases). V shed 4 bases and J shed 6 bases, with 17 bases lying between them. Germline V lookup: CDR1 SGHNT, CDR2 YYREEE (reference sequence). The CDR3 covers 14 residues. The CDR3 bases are TGTGCCAGCAGCCGCTTCGACAGTTTTGGCGAGCAGTACTTC. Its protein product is CASSRFDSFGEQYF.

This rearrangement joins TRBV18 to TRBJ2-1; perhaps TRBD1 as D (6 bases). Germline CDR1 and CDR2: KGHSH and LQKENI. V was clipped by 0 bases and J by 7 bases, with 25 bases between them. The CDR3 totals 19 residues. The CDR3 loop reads CASSPPNSRGRGFKNEQFF. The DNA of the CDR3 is TGTGCCAGCTCACCACCAAATTCTCGGGGCAGGGGATTCAAAAATGAGCAGTTCTTC.

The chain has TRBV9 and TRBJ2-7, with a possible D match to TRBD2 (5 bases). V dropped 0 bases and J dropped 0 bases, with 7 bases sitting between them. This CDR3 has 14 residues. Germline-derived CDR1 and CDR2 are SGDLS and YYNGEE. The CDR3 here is CASSVAGYSYEQYF. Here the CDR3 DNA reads TGTGCCAGCAGCGTAGCGGGGTACTCCTACGAGCAGTACTTC.

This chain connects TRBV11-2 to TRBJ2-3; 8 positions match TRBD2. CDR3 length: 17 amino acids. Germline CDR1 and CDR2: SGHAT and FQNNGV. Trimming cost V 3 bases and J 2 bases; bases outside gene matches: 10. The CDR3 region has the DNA TGTGCCAGCAGCTTGTCACTCCGGGGGGGAGACACAGATACGCAGTATTTT. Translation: CASSLSLRGGDTDTQYF.

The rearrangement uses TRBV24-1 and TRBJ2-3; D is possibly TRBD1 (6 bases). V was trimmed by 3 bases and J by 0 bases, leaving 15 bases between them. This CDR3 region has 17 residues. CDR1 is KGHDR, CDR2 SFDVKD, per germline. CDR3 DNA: TGTGCCACCAGTGATCCACTAAACGGACAGAGCACAGATACGCAGTATTTT. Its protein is CATSDPLNGQSTDTQYF.

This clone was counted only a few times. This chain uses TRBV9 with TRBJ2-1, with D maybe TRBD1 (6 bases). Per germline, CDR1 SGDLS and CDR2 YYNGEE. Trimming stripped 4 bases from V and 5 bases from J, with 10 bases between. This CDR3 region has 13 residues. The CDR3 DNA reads TGTGCCAGCAGCCAAGGACAGCACAATGAGCAGTTCTTC. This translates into CASSQGQHNEQFF.

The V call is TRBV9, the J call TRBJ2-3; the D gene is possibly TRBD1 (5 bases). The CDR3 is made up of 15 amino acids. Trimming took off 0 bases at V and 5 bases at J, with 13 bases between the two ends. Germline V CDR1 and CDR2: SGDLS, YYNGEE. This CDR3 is CASSVELGRGDTQYF. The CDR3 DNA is TGTGCCAGCAGCGTAGAATTGGGGCGTGGAGATACGCAGTATTTT.

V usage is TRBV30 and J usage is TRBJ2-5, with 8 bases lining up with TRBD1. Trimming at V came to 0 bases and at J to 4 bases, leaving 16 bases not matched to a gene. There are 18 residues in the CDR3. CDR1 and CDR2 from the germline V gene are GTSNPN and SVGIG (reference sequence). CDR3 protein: CAWSVLRQGHPMGETQYF. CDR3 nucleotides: TGTGCCTGGAGTGTACTCCGACAGGGGCACCCTATGGGAGAGACCCAGTACTTC.

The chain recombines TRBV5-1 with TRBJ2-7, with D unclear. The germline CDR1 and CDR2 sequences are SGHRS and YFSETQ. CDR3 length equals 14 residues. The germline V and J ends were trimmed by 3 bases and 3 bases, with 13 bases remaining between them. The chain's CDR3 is CASSSTRTDYEQYF. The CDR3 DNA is TGCGCCAGCAGCTCTACACGAACAGACTACGAGCAGTACTTC.